What follows are 32 T cell receptor beta chains derived from one specimen sequenced in a study of cytomegalovirus exposure and HLA in healthy donors. 13 Jbeta primers and 60 Vbeta primers were used for the PCR. Assay: immunoSEQ multiplex PCR; the TCRdb copy retains only in-frame clones and omits some. The top ten hold roughly 5% of the sample, which has roughly 100,000 clones, 78% seen once. Sequencing was performed on PBMCs. The receptors derive from a male donor in good health and CMV-seronegative.

The chain links TRBV7-2 to TRBJ2-3, with 7 nucleotides matching TRBD2. The length of the CDR3 is 16 residues. The V segment lost 5 bases and the J segment 0 bases; nucleotides outside the gene matches: 8. Per germline, CDR1 SGHTA and CDR2 FQGNSA. This chain's CDR3 is CASSPRDYHSTDTQYF. As DNA, the CDR3 is TGTGCCAGCAGCCCCCGGGACTACCATAGCACAGATACGCAGTATTTT.

The chain is built from TRBV6-5 and TRBJ2-5; TRBD1 aligns across 7 bases. V was clipped by 6 bases and J by 3 bases; unmatched bases: 10. Germline V gene data show CDR1 as MNHEY and CDR2 as SVGAGI. There are 15 residues in the CDR3. CDR3 coding DNA: TGTGCCAGCAGAGAGTTACAGGGGAGTGAAGAGACCCAGTACTTC. Translated: CASRELQGSEETQYF.

The table lists this clone with a few counts. The gene calls are TRBV2 and TRBJ2-1; TRBD2 matches at 7 bases. CDR1 and CDR2 (germline): SNHLY, FYNNEI. V lost 6 bases and J lost 3; bases outside the gene matches: 5. The CDR3 length is 14 residues. The CDR3 sequence is CASRLGGGYNEQFF. The CDR3 region has the DNA TGTGCCAGCAGGTTGGGCGGGGGCTACAATGAGCAGTTCTTC.

This chain links TRBV6-1 with TRBJ2-5; TRBD2 might be the D (5 bases). The V end lost 3 bases, the J end lost 5 bases, and 10 bases lay between the germline ends. The CDR3 sequence is 13 residues long. The germline gives CDR1 MNHNS, CDR2 SASEGT. Here the CDR3 reads CASSEREKETQYF. CDR3 DNA sequence: TGTGCCAGCAGTGAGAGGGAGAAGGAGACCCAGTACTTC.

There are a few counts of this clone. The V call is TRBV2, the J call TRBJ1-2; TRBD1 matches at 7 bases. Germline CDR1 is SNHLY and CDR2 is FYNNEI. The CDR3 runs to 16 residues. Trimming removed 5 bases from V and 4 bases from J; junction bases left unmatched: 13. In DNA, the CDR3 is TGTGCCAGCAGTTCGCCTGACAGGGACTCAACCTATGGCTACACCTTC. Protein: CASSSPDRDSTYGYTF.

The rearrangement uses TRBV7-8 and TRBJ2-3; a possible D gene is TRBD1 (6 bases). Trimming removed 3 bases at V and 3 bases at J, with 13 bases between. The CDR3 length is 15 residues. Germline V gene data show CDR1 as SGHVS and CDR2 as FQNEAQ. In nucleotides, the CDR3 is TGTGCCAGCAGCTTGGACAGAAGGGGGACAGATACGCAGTATTTT. Translation: CASSLDRRGTDTQYF.

This clone was detected a few times. The CDR3 bases are TGTGCCTGGAGCGCGACTAGTCTTTCCTACGAGCAGTACTTC. Translation: CAWSATSLSYEQYF. This sequence joins TRBV30 and TRBJ2-7; D possibly corresponds to TRBD2 (6 bases). V lost 3 bases to trimming and J lost 1 base, with 13 bases between them. Germline CDR1 and CDR2: GTSNPN and SVGIG (reference sequence). The CDR3 consists of 14 residues. The full variable domain, rest sourced from reference TRBV30 and TRBJ2-7, is SQTIHQWPATLVQPVGSPLSLECTVEGTSNPNLYWYRQAAGRGLQLLFYSVGIGQISSEVPQNLSASRPQDRQFILSSKKLLLSDSGFYLCAWSATSLSYEQYFGPGTRLTVT.

This clone was observed a few times. This chain links TRBV5-4 with TRBJ1-2, with a possible D match to TRBD1 (5 bases). The V gene's germline CDR1 is SGHNT and CDR2 YYREEE (reference sequence). The CDR3 extends over 15 amino acids. V was pared by 4 bases and J by 0 bases, with 13 bases between. The CDR3 DNA reads TGTGCCAGCAGCCTTAACAGGCAAGCTAACTATGGCTACACCTTC. Translation gives CASSLNRQANYGYTF.

The CDR3 protein is CASSVLDSSNEKLFF. Here the CDR3 DNA reads TGTGCCAGCAGCGTTCTGGACAGCTCTAATGAAAAACTGTTTTTT. The genes are TRBV9 and TRBJ1-4; tentative D call: TRBD1 (6 bases). CDR3 length: 15 amino acids. The V gene lost 2 bases and the J gene lost 3 bases, with 11 bases spanning the gap. Germline V gives CDR1 SGDLS, CDR2 YYNGEE. Full variable domain (rest looked up from reference TRBV9 and TRBJ1-4): DSGVTQTPKHLITATGQRVTLRCSPRSGDLSVYWYQQSLDQGLQFLIQYYNGEERAKGNILERFSAQQFPDLHSELNLSSLELGDSALYFCASSVLDSSNEKLFFGSGTQLSVL.

V gene TRBV7-3 combines with J gene TRBJ2-1, with D possibly TRBD1 on 5 matching bases. The CDR3 loop spans 14 amino acids. Between the trimmed V and J ends, which lost 2 bases and 6 bases, there was a span of 11 bases. Germline-derived CDR1 and CDR2 are SGHTA and FQGTGA. The CDR3 region is CASSLAQGSNEQFF. The CDR3 DNA sequence: TGTGCCAGCAGCTTAGCTCAGGGCTCCAATGAGCAGTTCTTC.

V and J are TRBV18 and TRBJ1-1; maybe TRBD1 (5 bases). The CDR3 contains 15 residues. The ends were cut back, 8 bases at V and 0 bases at J, with 16 bases in the middle. CDR1 KGHSH and CDR2 LQKENI come from the germline V gene. CDR3 coding DNA: TGTGCCAGCATCAGGGATGTTAACATGAACACTGAAGCTTTCTTT. Protein product: CASIRDVNMNTEAFF.

The chain recombines TRBV5-3 with TRBJ2-1; the D is unclear. TRBV5-3 belongs to the ORF category, with a function that is uncertain. The length of the CDR3 is 15 residues. The V end was cut by 6 bases, the J end by 7 bases, with 20 bases between. The CDR3 coding sequence is TGTGCCAGAAACCCCTTTCGCTCGGTAATTAATGAGCAGTTCTTC. This codes for CARNPFRSVINEQFF.

The sample holds one count of this clone. The chain uses TRBV18 and TRBJ2-5, with D possibly being TRBD2 (6 bases). The germline CDR1 and CDR2 sequences are KGHSH and LQKENI. V was clipped by 6 bases and J by 5 bases, with 7 bases between them. The CDR3 consists of 11 residues. CDR3 loop: CASSRGETQYF. As DNA, the CDR3 is TGTGCCAGCTCCCGGGGGGAGACCCAGTACTTC.

The V and J genes are TRBV7-9 and TRBJ2-7, with TRBD2 matching 11 bases. Looked up from germline, CDR1 is SEHNR and CDR2 is FQNEAQ (reference sequence). The length of the CDR3 is 15 residues. V shed 1 base and J 3 bases; nucleotides not matched to a gene: 2. CDR3 bases: TGTGCCAGCAGCTTAGTGGGACTAGCGGACTACGAGCAGTACTTC. This encodes CASSLVGLADYEQYF.

This sequence joins TRBV27 and TRBJ2-2; 8 bases align to TRBD2. The CDR3 length is 18 residues. The V segment lost 1 base and the J segment 0 bases; nucleotides outside the gene matches: 7. Germline V lookup: CDR1 MNHEY, CDR2 SMNVEV (reference sequence). CDR3 sequence: CASSLWAGAGANTGELFF. The CDR3 nucleotides are TGTGCCAGCAGTTTATGGGCCGGAGCGGGGGCGAACACCGGGGAGCTGTTTTTT.

The chain combines TRBV5-1 with TRBJ2-3; the D gene is possibly TRBD1 (6 bases). CDR1 is SGHRS, CDR2 YFSETQ, per germline. This CDR3 is 12 amino acids long. V lost 4 bases and J lost 5, with 8 bases in between. The CDR3, as DNA: TGCGCCAGCAGCCCCAGGGGAGATACGCAGTATTTT. It translates to CASSPRGDTQYF.

The chain employs TRBV5-1 and TRBJ2-7; possible D gene TRBD1, 5 bases. The CDR3 consists of 14 residues. The V end lost 0 bases, the J end lost 4 bases, and 11 bases lay between the germline ends. The germline CDR1 and CDR2 sequences are SGHRS and YFSETQ. The DNA for the CDR3 is TGCGCCAGCAGCTTGGTGGGGCCCACTTACGAGCAGTACTTC. It encodes CASSLVGPTYEQYF.

The chain combines TRBV10-3 with TRBJ1-5; D is ambiguous. The CDR3 covers 14 residues. Trimming cost V 1 base and J 4 bases, with 8 bases left between them. Germline V gene lookup returns CDR1 ENHRY and CDR2 SYGVKD. CDR3 sequence: CAISELSGNQPQHF. The CDR3 DNA is TGTGCCATCAGTGAGTTATCGGGGAATCAGCCCCAGCATTTT.

Worth noting for this clone: A read error may account for a junction end that differs from germline. This rearrangement joins TRBV7-7 to TRBJ2-3; D gene uncertain. The CDR3 has 14 amino acids. CDR1 SSHAT and CDR2 FNYEAQ come from the germline V gene (reference sequence). CDR3 in DNA: TGTGCTAGCAGCTTAGATAGCCTGCAGAGTACGCAGTATTTT. Its translation: CASSLDSLQSTQYF.

The rearrangement joins TRBV6-4 to TRBJ2-4; a possible D gene is TRBD2 (6 bases). CDR3 length equals 16 residues. The germline CDR1 and CDR2 sequences are MRHNA and SNTAGT. Trimming took 4 bases from V and 3 from J, leaving 16 bases between them. The CDR3 loop is CASSAASERGKNIQYF. CDR3 DNA sequence: TGTGCCAGCAGTGCCGCTAGCGAGAGAGGCAAAAACATTCAGTACTTC.

The chain is built from TRBV10-3 and TRBJ2-5; 7 nucleotides agree with TRBD1. The germline gives CDR1 ENHRY, CDR2 SYGVKD. The V segment lost 6 bases and the J segment 5 bases; nucleotides outside the gene matches: 12. The CDR3 totals 15 residues. The CDR3 DNA is TGTGCCATCAGCGACCCCGACAGGGTTGGGGAGACCCAGTACTTC. It is translated as CAISDPDRVGETQYF.

CDR3 bases: TGTGCCTGGAGTGTTATTGGAGGAGGGGTCTATGGCTACACCTTC. It translates to CAWSVIGGGVYGYTF. The chain links TRBV30 to TRBJ1-2, with a possible D match to TRBD1 (5 bases). The CDR3 length is 15 residues. The germline CDR1 and CDR2 sequences are GTSNPN and SVGIG (reference sequence). The V end was cut by 0 bases, the J end by 4 bases, with 15 bases between.

A single count supports this clone. The V call is TRBV4-2, the J call TRBJ2-1; TRBD2 agrees at 10 bases. Germline-derived CDR1 and CDR2 are LGHNA and YNFKEQ. This CDR3 spans 16 amino acids. The V and J ends lost 0 bases and 7 bases, in that order; junction bases with no gene match: 6. The CDR3 DNA follows: TGTGCCAGCAGCCAAGAACCTAGCGGGAGTGCGAATGAGCAGTTCTTC. Translated, it gives CASSQEPSGSANEQFF.

This chain joins TRBV7-8 and TRBJ2-5; D remains ambiguous. The assigned J gene may be wrong: the sequence end matches TRBJ2-7 better. This CDR3 spans 16 amino acids. The germline V gene has CDR1 SGHVS and CDR2 FQNEAQ. CDR3 DNA sequence: TGTGCCAGCAGCTTAGGAGTAGTCCAAAGCTCCTACGAGCAGTACTTC. Residues: CASSLGVVQSSYEQYF.

The rearrangement joins TRBV7-9 to TRBJ2-3; 7 bases are shared with TRBD2. With V trimmed by 2 bases and J by 0 bases, 5 bases remained unmatched. The CDR3 is made up of 16 amino acids. Germline loops: CDR1 SEHNR, CDR2 FQNEAQ (reference sequence). In nucleotides, the CDR3 is TGTGCCAGCAGCTTACATTCTAGCGGTAGCACAGATACGCAGTATTTT. Translating it yields CASSLHSSGSTDTQYF.

V is TRBV6-5 and J is TRBJ2-7; 10 nucleotides line up with TRBD2. V lost 6 bases to trimming and J lost 6 bases; unmatched junction nucleotides: 11. The CDR3 is 15 amino acids. Germline CDR1 MNHEY, CDR2 SVGAGI. CDR3 in amino acids: CASRRSGRASIEQYF. CDR3 in DNA: TGTGCCAGCAGACGGAGCGGGAGGGCCTCGATCGAGCAGTACTTC.

The chain couples TRBV27 to TRBJ2-7; 11 bases fit TRBD2. Germline assignment: CDR1 MNHEY and CDR2 SMNVEV (reference sequence). Trimming took 2 bases from V and 0 from J; bases not matched to a gene: 6. This CDR3 is built from 17 residues. As DNA, the CDR3 is TGTGCCAGCAGTTTAAGGCCGGGACTAGCGGTCTCCTACGAGCAGTACTTC. It yields the protein CASSLRPGLAVSYEQYF.

This clone has just one count. CDR3 region: CASSQVASGGTDTQYF. DNA of the CDR3: TGTGCCAGCAGCCAAGTGGCTAGCGGAGGCACAGATACGCAGTATTTT. V is TRBV4-2 and J is TRBJ2-3; 7 bases agree with TRBD2. This CDR3 is 16 amino acids long. J was trimmed by 1 base and V by 1 base; bases with no gene match: 5. The germline V gene encodes CDR1 LGHNA and CDR2 YNFKEQ.

This clone was detected once. The CDR3, as DNA: TGTGCCAGCAGTGGATTTTTGGGCACTTTCGGGACTAGCGACTACAATGAGCAGTTCTTC. Translation: CASSGFLGTFGTSDYNEQFF. The V gene is TRBV6-1, the J gene TRBJ2-1; 10 nucleotides agree with TRBD2. J lost 3 bases, V lost 4 bases, and 18 bases had no gene match. The CDR3 totals 20 residues. From germline, CDR1 is MNHNS and CDR2 SASEGT.

This chain joins TRBV5-4 and TRBJ2-1, with unresolved D. Looked up from germline, CDR1 is SGHNT and CDR2 is YYREEE (reference sequence). Trimming left V 4 bases short and J 5 bases short, with 13 bases between. This CDR3 has 14 amino acids. CDR3 loop: CASSPNPRDNEQFF. The CDR3 DNA is TGTGCCAGCAGCCCCAACCCCCGGGACAATGAGCAGTTCTTC.

The chain couples TRBV7-2 to TRBJ1-5, with TRBD1 matching over 7 bases. V dropped 5 bases and J dropped 0; count of bases not matched to a gene: 7. Germline CDR1 and CDR2: SGHTA and FQGNSA. The CDR3 loop spans 16 amino acids. The CDR3 reads CASSTGTANSNQPQHF. The CDR3 DNA reads as TGTGCCAGCAGCACCGGGACAGCGAATAGCAATCAGCCCCAGCATTTT.

The chain joins TRBV19 to TRBJ1-5, with a weak D call TRBD1 (5 bases). In germline, CDR1 is LNHDA, CDR2 SQIVND (reference sequence). The CDR3 has 15 amino acids. The V and J ends lost 4 bases and 6 bases respectively, with 16 bases between them. Here the CDR3 reads CASSTPGEPAQPQHF. CDR3 nucleotide sequence: TGTGCCAGTAGTACCCCGGGGGAGCCGGCTCAGCCCCAGCATTTT.